This T cell receptor (beta chain) was profiled in a study of blood T cells in healthy people across ages. Isolation of PBMCs gave at least 6 million cells per sample. A J-beta primer mix and a sample-barcoded 5' primer were used in a second PCR of about 7 to 12 cycles. The yield of each sample was at least 3 million CDR3-containing paired-end reads. In TCRdb, the 5' RACE reads were re-called with MiXCR into one record per CDR3 protein. The table lists 550,000 to 750,000 distinct CDR3 sequences, 21% of them singletons, with roughly 3.6% in the top ten. This CDR3 is built from 12 residues. The V gene lost 4 bases and the J gene lost 8 bases, with 8 bases spanning the gap. Germline V gene data show CDR1 as SGHVS and CDR2 as FNYEAQ. As concerns this clonotype: Antigen: not known.

Study observations and caveats: The study found TCR beta diversity correlated strongly with naive T cell percentage. While age rose, TCR beta diversity per million T cells dropped in a roughly linear way.

The sequenced sample was blood. The receptor was derived from a man between 70 and 80 years old in good health. The genes are TRBV7-6 and TRBJ2-2; no clear D gene. The DNA for the CDR3 is TGTGCCAGCAGCTATCGTGTGGGGGAGCTGTTTTTT. Encoded protein: CASSYRVGELFF.